This TCR beta chain was identified during a study of blood T cell repertoires in COVID-19. Original data processing: Counts of nucleated cells, estimated from reference gene primer amplification, were obtained. Sequencing used immunoSEQ multiplex PCR; TCRdb keeps in-frame clones, though not all of them. Clonal size and the V and J genes are those of that table, whereas D and trimming came from the DNA. The sample includes approximately 170,000 clones, around 87% of them seen just once. This receptor was identified in a young man with active or convalescent COVID-19. What was sequenced was peripheral blood.

The CDR3 DNA reads TGTGCCAGCAGCTCTGGGAGACGGGGGGAGTCCGGGGAGCTGTTTTTT. It yields the protein CASSSGRRGESGELFF. J is TRBJ2-2 and V is TRBV5-4, with 7 nucleotides matching TRBD2. Per germline, CDR1 SGHNT and CDR2 YYREEE (reference sequence). Trimming cost V 3 bases and J 6 bases; bases outside gene matches: 11. The CDR3 runs 16 residues.